The present T cell receptor (beta chain) was sequenced within a study of memory CD4+ T cells and cytomegalovirus serostatus. Comment on this clone: Its antigen is not known.

Study-wide findings and caveats: CMV serostatus prediction reached median AUC about 0.95, or 0.9 with US-trained model.

Germline V gives CDR1 SGDLS, CDR2 YYNGEE. The CDR3 is 15 residues long. The ends lost 4 bases at V and 8 bases at J; junction bases unmatched: 14. In the original workflow: After removing out-of-frame reads, 2,204,828 distinct TCRbeta sequences remained. The assay was immunoSEQ multiplex PCR, and TCRdb's table has in-frame clones only and misses some. That table gives V, J and clone size, and the DNA gave D and trimming. The table records about 82,000 clones, around 80% of them present only once. Single viable CD3+CD4+CD8-CD45RO+ cells were sorted as the memory CD4+ T cells. CD4+ T cells were isolated by positive magnetic selection.

The sequence was collected from an adult in good health and CMV-seronegative. Material: memory CD4+ T cells from blood. The chain recombines TRBV9 with TRBJ1-1; 7 bases are shared with TRBD1. The CDR3 loop reads CASSPQLAGGGEAFF. CDR3 nucleotide sequence: TGTGCCAGCAGCCCTCAGTTAGCAGGGGGAGGGGAAGCTTTCTTT.